The clone carrying this T cell receptor (beta chain) has just a few counts. The antigen remains unidentified. The sample originates from a study of post-analysis software for immune sequencing data. The wider study: There were relapsing-remitting, secondary progressive and progressive-relapsing multiple sclerosis among the disease courses included.

Unique molecular identifiers were built into the TCR beta cDNA libraries. TCRdb passed the PCR reads through MiXCR, listing each CDR3 protein once. The sample lists roughly 600,000 distinct CDR3 sequences, roughly 47% occurring once. Study-level findings and limits: Strong co-clustering by F measure was evident for samples that had been prepared in the same batch. Compared with controls, patients had more of about 5 TRBV segments, including TRBV5-6, TRBV5-1 and TRBV20-1. Significantly lower normalized Chao1 diversity was found in patients with multiple sclerosis relative to controls.

The V and J ends lost 4 bases and 4 bases, in that order; junction bases with no gene match: 10. Germline-derived CDR1 and CDR2 are SGDLS and YYNGEE. The CDR3 loop spans 15 amino acids. This clonotype was sampled from a girl between 5 and 17 years old with multiple sclerosis. The chain has TRBV9 and TRBJ1-2; 7 bases are shared with TRBD1. Sequenced: blood. CDR3 DNA: TGTGCCAGCAGCACCCGAGGGACAGCCGGCTATGGCTACACCTTC. Amino acid sequence: CASSTRGTAGYGYTF.